The rows below give T cell receptor beta chains drawn from one sample of a study of cytomegalovirus exposure and HLA in healthy donors. Sequenced by immunoSEQ multiplex PCR; TCRdb stores in-frame clones only, minus some. The table records 250,000 to 350,000 clones, 80% to 90% of them present only once. Sequencing input: PBMCs. These receptor sequences come from a man aged 35-49 years in good health and CMV-seropositive. Each CDR3 is given with its conserved first and last residue. Each record gives: clone size, D gene, J gene, V gene, CDR3 length, CDR3 DNA, CDR3 protein. A D gene is named only where the DNA matches it firmly. Where a row states a size, it is once, few, many or the class of an expanded clone; other rows omit it.

NA	NA	TRBJ2-5	TRBV5-4	14	TGTGCCAGCAGCTTCCAAGGGAGTTCGGGGACCCAGTACTTC	CASSFQGSSGTQYF
NA	NA	TRBJ1-5	TRBV27	15	TGTGCCAGCAGTTTAGGAGGGGCAGGGAATCAGCCCCAGCATTTT	CASSLGGAGNQPQHF
NA	TRBD1	TRBJ1-2	TRBV6-1	18	TGTGCCAGCAGTGTCCCTTCGACAGGGTCCGCGGGCAACTATGGCTACACCTTC	CASSVPSTGSAGNYGYTF
NA	NA	TRBJ1-5	TRBV19	12	TGTGCCAGCCGGGACAATAATCAGCCCCAGCATTTT	CASRDNNQPQHF
NA	NA	TRBJ2-2	TRBV11-2	17	TGTGCCAGCAGCTTAAGGGGGGGAGCGGGGAACACCGGGGAGCTGTTTTTT	CASSLRGGAGNTGELFF
once	NA	TRBJ2-7	TRBV6-1	13	TGTGCCAGCAGTGAAGGGACACACTACGAGCAGTACTTC	CASSEGTHYEQYF
few	TRBD1	TRBJ2-2	TRBV6-5	16	TGTGCCAGCAGTTACCCAGGACAGGGCAGCGCCGGGGAGCTGTTTTTT	CASSYPGQGSAGELFF
NA	NA	TRBJ2-3	TRBV6-6	15	TGTGCCAGCAGTCCTCCGGACTTGGTGGCAGATACGCAGTATTTT	CASSPPDLVADTQYF
once	NA	TRBJ2-5	TRBV6-5	15	TGTGCCAGCAGTTACTCGAGGATGGAAAAAGAGACCCAGTACTTC	CASSYSRMEKETQYF
NA	TRBD1	TRBJ1-5	TRBV19	15	TGTGCCAGTAGACCCGGGACAGCGCTCAATCAGCCCCAGCATTTT	CASRPGTALNQPQHF
many	NA	TRBJ1-1	TRBV5-1	15	TGCGCCAGCACTACAGGGACCTATAACCCCACTGAAGCTTTCTTT	CASTTGTYNPTEAFF
NA	TRBD1	TRBJ1-5	TRBV28	14	TGTGCCAGCATCGGACAGGGGGGCAATCAGCCCCAGCATTTT	CASIGQGGNQPQHF
NA	TRBD1	TRBJ2-3	TRBV5-1	19	TGCGCCAGCAGCAATTCCGGGACAGGCGCCGGTCGGAGCACAGATACGCAGTATTTT	CASSNSGTGAGRSTDTQYF
NA	TRBD1	TRBJ2-7	TRBV11-2	14	TGTGCCAGCAGTAGACAGGGCGGAGAATACGAGCAGTACTTC	CASSRQGGEYEQYF
once	TRBD1	TRBJ1-2	TRBV6-5	12	TGTGCCAGCCGACTCAGGGGGCGCGGCTACACCTTC	CASRLRGRGYTF
NA	TRBD2	TRBJ2-1	TRBV28	16	TGTGCCAGCAGTTTAAGGGCTAGCGGGAGGCAAAATGAGCAGTTCTTC	CASSLRASGRQNEQFF
NA	NA	TRBJ1-1	TRBV12-5	17	TGTGCTAGTGGTTTGGCCCCCAAAGACAGACAAAACACTGAAGCTTTCTTT	CASGLAPKDRQNTEAFF
NA	NA	TRBJ2-1	TRBV9	17	TGTGCCAGCAGCGACCCAGGTAACGGTAGTTTCAACGATGAGCAGTTCTTC	CASSDPGNGSFNDEQFF
NA	TRBD2	TRBJ2-3	TRBV11-3	15	TGTGCCAGCAGCTTTCGTAGCGGGAGCACAGATACGCAGTATTTT	CASSFRSGSTDTQYF
NA	NA	TRBJ1-1	TRBV28	14	TGTGCCAGCAGTTCGTTACAGGGATCCACTGAAGCTTTCTTT	CASSSLQGSTEAFF
NA	NA	TRBJ2-1	TRBV20-1	11	TGCAGTGCCCTGGAAGGGGGACGGTGGTTCTTC	CSALEGGRWFF
NA	TRBD2	TRBJ2-1	TRBV18	16	TGTGCCAGCTCACCAGACATTGGACTAGCATCTGGGGAGCAGTTCTTC	CASSPDIGLASGEQFF
NA	NA	TRBJ2-2	TRBV7-3	13	TGTGCCAGCAACCAAGGGGGTGGTGGGGAGCTGTTTTTT	CASNQGGGGELFF
NA	TRBD1	TRBJ2-4	TRBV5-1	14	TGCGCCAGCAGCCCCCCAGGGGGCCGGCACATTCAGTACTTC	CASSPPGGRHIQYF
once	TRBD1	TRBJ2-7	TRBV4-3	16	TGCGCCAGCAGCCAAGCAGCAACCGGGACAGGGGTTGAGCAGTACTTC	CASSQAATGTGVEQYF
NA	NA	TRBJ2-3	TRBV25-1	13	TGTGCCAGCAGTCGAACAGGGTCAGATACGCAGTATTTT	CASSRTGSDTQYF
NA	NA	TRBJ1-4	TRBV18	17	TGTGCCAGCTCACCACTCGCCCCGGGGGCAACTAATGAAAAACTGTTTTTT	CASSPLAPGATNEKLFF
few	TRBD1	TRBJ2-5	TRBV10-3	15	TGTGCCATCAGTGAGGGGGACAGGGTTCAGGAGACCCAGTACTTC	CAISEGDRVQETQYF
NA	TRBD2	TRBJ2-1	TRBV6-1	15	TGTGCCAGCAGGGTGACTAGCGGGACCTACAATGAGCAGTTCTTC	CASRVTSGTYNEQFF
NA	TRBD2	TRBJ2-7	TRBV27	15	TGTGCCAGCAGCCATGGACTAGCGGGAGAGGGGGAGCAGTACTTC	CASSHGLAGEGEQYF
NA	NA	TRBJ2-2	TRBV7-9	16	TGTTCCAGCAGCCCCCCTAGGCAGGGGAGCACCGGGGAGCTGTTTTTT	CSSSPPRQGSTGELFF
NA	NA	TRBJ2-7	TRBV5-8	14	TGTGCCAGCAGCTTGGTCCAGTCCCGCTACGAGCAGTACTTC	CASSLVQSRYEQYF
NA	NA	TRBJ1-1	TRBV5-1	14	TGCGCCAGCGCACAGACAGGTTTGAACACTGAAGCTTTCTTT	CASAQTGLNTEAFF
NA	TRBD1	TRBJ1-6	TRBV18	14	TGTGCCAGCTCCCGGACAGGGGGCAATTCACCCCTCCACTTT	CASSRTGGNSPLHF
few	NA	TRBJ2-7	TRBV4-3	14	TGCGCCAGCAGCCAAGATCCCAGGGGCTACGAGCAGTACTTC	CASSQDPRGYEQYF
NA	NA	TRBJ2-7	TRBV10-3	13	TGTGCCATCAGTGTCGGCACAGCCTACGAGCAGTACTTC	CAISVGTAYEQYF
NA	NA	TRBJ2-1	TRBV7-9	16	TGTGCCAGCAGCGACAATCGGGGGGCTACCTACAATGAGCAGTTCTTC	CASSDNRGATYNEQFF
once	NA	TRBJ1-5	TRBV28	15	TGTGCCAGCAGGGAACAGGGTAGCGGCAATCAGCCCCAGCATTTT	CASREQGSGNQPQHF
once	TRBD1	TRBJ2-5	TRBV14	17	TGTGCCAGCAGCCACTCCCGGACAGGGGGTAAAGGGGAGACCCAGTACTTC	CASSHSRTGGKGETQYF
few	NA	TRBJ2-7	TRBV5-6	14	TGTGCCAGCAGCCGCGACCTAGGGGGCTACGAGCAGTACTTC	CASSRDLGGYEQYF
once	TRBD1	TRBJ1-1	TRBV2	13	TGTGCCAGCAGACTAAGGGGGCCCACTGAAGCTTTCTTT	CASRLRGPTEAFF
NA	TRBD1	TRBJ2-5	TRBV11-2	19	TGTGCCAGCAGCCTCGGGGACAGGGGGCAAAACCCGTACCAAGAGACCCAGTACTTC	CASSLGDRGQNPYQETQYF
NA	TRBD1	TRBJ2-5	TRBV27	15	TGTGCCAAATACATAGGGACAGGGCCGCAAGAGACCCAGTACTTC	CAKYIGTGPQETQYF
NA	TRBD1	TRBJ2-1	TRBV15	17	TGTGCCACCAGCAGGGGACAGGGCCTCCGGAGGGGCAATGAGCAGTTCTTC	CATSRGQGLRRGNEQFF
NA	NA	TRBJ2-3	TRBV19	16	TGTGCCAGTAGTATAGGGGCTAGCCGATACACAGATACGCAGTATTTT	CASSIGASRYTDTQYF
NA	NA	TRBJ1-3	TRBV4-2	15	TGTGCCAGCAGCCAGGACTTCAACTCTGGAAACACCATATATTTT	CASSQDFNSGNTIYF
NA	TRBD1	TRBJ2-7	TRBV4-1	16	TGCGCCAGCAGCCAGAAGACAGGGGCCGATCCCTACGAGCAGTACTTC	CASSQKTGADPYEQYF
few	TRBD2	TRBJ2-7	TRBV4-3	15	TGCGCCAGCAGCTTTCGACTAGCGGGAGAGTACGAGCAGTACTTC	CASSFRLAGEYEQYF
NA	TRBD1	TRBJ2-2	TRBV18	14	TGTGCCAGCTCACCACTGACAGGGGCCGGGGAGCTGTTTTTT	CASSPLTGAGELFF
NA	NA	TRBJ2-1	TRBV9	12	TGTGCCAGCATCTGCTCCTACAATGAGCAGTTCTTC	CASICSYNEQFF
NA	NA	TRBJ2-7	TRBV5-4	12	TGTGCCAGCAGCTCCTACGACTACGAGCAGTACTTC	CASSSYDYEQYF
NA	TRBD2	TRBJ2-4	TRBV6-1	13	TGTGCCAGCACTCTACTAGCGGGAGGGCCTAGGGACTTC	CASTLLAGGPRDF
NA	TRBD2	TRBJ2-7	TRBV5-1	15	TGCGCCAGCAGCTTGAGTAGCGGGAGGTTCCAGGGGCGGTACTTC	CASSLSSGRFQGRYF
NA	NA	TRBJ2-7	TRBV6-1	15	TGTGCCAGCGCCTCAGGGGGGACAGCAATCTACGAGCAGTACTTC	CASASGGTAIYEQYF
NA	NA	TRBJ2-7	TRBV2	16	TGTGCCAGCAGTGGACTCGCGCGGCCCTTCTCCTACGAGCAGTACTTC	CASSGLARPFSYEQYF